This TCR beta chain was captured in a study of blood T cell repertoires in COVID-19. This CDR3 region has 13 residues. V was cut by 1 base and J by 6 bases, with 10 bases left in between. Germline V CDR1 and CDR2: KGHSH, LQKENI. Sequencing used immunoSEQ multiplex PCR; TCRdb keeps in-frame clones, though not all of them. There are 250,000 to 400,000 clones in the sample; around 86% occur only once, and 1% lies in the top ten. The source of this sequence is a man aged 45-65 years with active or convalescent COVID-19. The gene calls are TRBV18 and TRBJ2-7; a weak D match, TRBD2 (7 bases). The sample taken for sequencing was peripheral blood. CDR3 bases: TGTGCCAGCTCACCACAGGGGGAGGGCGAGCAGTACTTC. It translates to CASSPQGEGEQYF.